The clone carrying this T cell receptor beta chain came up many times. Its antigen is unknown. TCR beta CDR3 regions were amplified from RNA. First-round RT-PCR of the TCR CDR3 relied on the HTBI primer set. TCRdb ran MiXCR on the multiplex PCR reads and lists one entry per CDR3 protein. The data show 500,000 to 600,000 distinct CDR3 sequences, around 15% seen once. The data stem from a study of T cells in Graves' hyperthyroidism and ophthalmopathy. This CDR3 is 18 amino acids long. In germline, CDR1 is MNHNS, CDR2 SASEGT. V was clipped by 5 bases and J by 4 bases; unmatched bases: 13. Study conclusions and caveats: A model built on 13 V-J features separated ophthalmopathy from stable hyperthyroidism.

The V gene is TRBV6-1, the J gene TRBJ2-1; 11 bases line up with TRBD2. Sequenced material: blood. The clonotype comes from a young woman with Graves' hyperthyroidism. This chain's CDR3 is CASSPGTSGIFAYNEQFF. CDR3 nucleotides: TGTGCCAGCAGTCCCGGGACTAGCGGAATTTTTGCGTACAATGAGCAGTTCTTC.